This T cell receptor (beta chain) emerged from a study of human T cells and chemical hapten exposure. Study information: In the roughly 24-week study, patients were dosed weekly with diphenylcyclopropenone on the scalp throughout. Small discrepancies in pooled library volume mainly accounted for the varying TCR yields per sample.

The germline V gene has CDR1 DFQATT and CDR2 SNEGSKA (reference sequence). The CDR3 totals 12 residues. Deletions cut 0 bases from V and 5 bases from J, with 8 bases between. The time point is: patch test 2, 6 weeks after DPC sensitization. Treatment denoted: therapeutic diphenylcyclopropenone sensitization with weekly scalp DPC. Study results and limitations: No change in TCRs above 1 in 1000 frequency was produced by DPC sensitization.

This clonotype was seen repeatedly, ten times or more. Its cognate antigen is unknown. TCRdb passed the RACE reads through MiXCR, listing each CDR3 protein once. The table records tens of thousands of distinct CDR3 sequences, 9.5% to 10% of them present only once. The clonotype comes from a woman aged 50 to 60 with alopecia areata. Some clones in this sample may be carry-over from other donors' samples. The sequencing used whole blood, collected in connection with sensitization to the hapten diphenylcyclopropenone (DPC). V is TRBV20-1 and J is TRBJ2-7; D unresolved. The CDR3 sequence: CSARDSSDEQYF. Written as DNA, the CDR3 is TGCAGTGCTAGAGATTCTTCTGACGAGCAGTACTTC.